The following is a TCR beta chain sequence with its context. No antigen is known for it. CDR1 and CDR2 from the germline V gene are SEHNR and FQNEAQ (reference sequence). The V gene lost 5 bases and the J gene lost 13 bases, with 18 bases spanning the gap. This CDR3 is 14 amino acids long. Sequencing of TCR beta was carried out in blood CD8+ and CD4+ T cells. This sample is part of a study of CD8 T cells in Susac syndrome. Regarding the study as a whole: A relatively small number of individuals underwent TCR sequencing and HLA analysis.

Roughly 0.45 to 1 ug RNA was reverse transcribed with random hexamers. The immunoSEQ assay covered 54 Vbeta and 13 Jbeta segments for CDR3. Via MiXCR, TCRdb re-called the immunoSEQ multiplex PCR reads, giving one row per CDR3 protein. This table has 77,000 or so distinct CDR3 sequences, over 85% appearing once. Source material: CD8+ T cells from PBMCs. The sequence was obtained from a human donor with multiple sclerosis. This rearrangement joins TRBV7-9 to TRBJ1-6; D not resolved. The CDR3: CASSGPADVIPLHF. CDR3 coding DNA: TGTGCCAGCAGCGGTCCGGCGGACGTAATCCCCCTCCACTTT. The variable domain in full, completed from reference TRBV7-9 and TRBJ1-6, reads DTGVSQNPRHKITKRGQNVTFRCDPISEHNRLYWYRQTLGQGPEFLTYFQNEAQLEKSRLLSDRFSAERPKGSFSTLEIQRTEQGDSAMYLCASSGPADVIPLHFGNGTRLTVT.